Below, one T cell receptor beta chain is given with its context. Antigen: not known. Survey-level resolution applied to immunoSEQ assay v3.0. TCRdb's copy holds only in-frame clones and misses some; the assay was immunoSEQ multiplex PCR. The repertoire holds fewer than 45,000 clones, about 95% seen once, with roughly 2.5% in the top ten. This specimen belongs to a study of long-term antiretroviral therapy in people with HIV. Broader study findings: HIV repertoires spanned narrower CDR3 length ranges than controls. Subsequent to ART, diversity was augmented yet persisted below that of transplant donor controls. Adherence to ART, viral resistance and therapy changes lacked any data. Repertoire composition at all time points was dominated by clones that had expanded before ART.

Sequencing was performed on unsorted PBMCs, taken 3.7 years after starting antiretroviral therapy. This clonotype originated in a woman between 45 and 60 years old with HIV.

CDR3 coding DNA: TGTGCTAGTGGTTTGGGCACCGGGACACTCTCCTACGAGCAGTACTTC. Residues: CASGLGTGTLSYEQYF. The chain employs TRBV12-5 and TRBJ2-7, with D perhaps matching TRBD1 (6 bases). V was shortened by 1 base and J by 0 bases, with 13 bases between the two germline ends. The CDR3 is 16 residues long. Germline loops: CDR1 LGHNT, CDR2 FRNRAP.